The 8 T cell receptor beta chains reported below all come from one sample, sequenced in a study of OX40 agonist ivuxolimab in advanced cancers. Measured with immunoSEQ multiplex PCR; TCRdb has only the in-frame clones, and not every one. The table has around 26,000 clones, 85% seen once. Here the sequenced sample was CD4+ or CD8+ T cells sorted from blood, taken in a trial of the OX40 agonist ivuxolimab. These receptor sequences come from an adult with an advanced solid tumor such as melanoma, head and neck, liver or kidney cancer.

The CDR3 DNA reads as TGCGCCAGCAGCCAAGATCGGGACGGGGACACTGAAGCTTTCTTT. This sequence encodes CASSQDRDGDTEAFF. The chain employs TRBV4-3 and TRBJ1-1; TRBD1 is a possible D gene (5 bases). The ends were cut back, 0 bases at V and 3 bases at J, with 11 bases in the middle. There are 15 residues in the CDR3. Germline V gene lookup returns CDR1 LGHNA and CDR2 YSLEER.

This clone came up a few times. The chain employs TRBV4-3 and TRBJ2-3, with 8 bases lining up with TRBD1. The CDR3 runs 16 residues. Losses at the gene ends were 2 bases for V and 4 bases for J; bases not matched to a gene: 8. Per germline, CDR1 LGHNA and CDR2 YSLEER. In nucleotides, the CDR3 is TGCGCCAGCAGCCAACTTGGACAGGGTGCCGCAGATACGCAGTATTTT. Its translation: CASSQLGQGAADTQYF.

This clone has more than one count but fewer than ten. V and J are TRBV29-1 and TRBJ2-2; D possibly uses TRBD1 or TRBD2 (5 bases each). CDR1 and CDR2 (germline): SQVTM, ANQGSEA. This CDR3 is built from 15 residues. V gave up 0 bases and J gave up 6 bases, with 14 bases separating them. The CDR3 DNA follows: TGCAGCGTTGAAGATCCAGGGAGAGTGGCCGGGGAGCTGTTTTTT. Protein sequence: CSVEDPGRVAGELFF.

This sequence joins TRBV28 and TRBJ1-4, with 7 bases fitting TRBD1. CDR3 size: 14 residues. The V gene's germline CDR1 is MDHEN and CDR2 SYDVKM. Trimming took 4 bases from V and 5 from J; bases not matched to a gene: 4. This CDR3 reads CASSSDRPNEKLFF. The DNA for the CDR3 is TGTGCCAGCAGTTCGGACAGGCCGAATGAAAAACTGTTTTTT.

The gene calls are TRBV27 and TRBJ2-5; TRBD2 matches at 16 bases. CDR1 is MNHEY and CDR2 is SMNVEV in the germline V gene (reference sequence). V lost 8 bases to trimming and J lost 4 bases; unmatched junction nucleotides: 10. The CDR3 is made up of 17 amino acids. The CDR3 reads CASHTGTSGGAGETQYF. CDR3 nucleotides: TGTGCCAGCCATACCGGGACTAGCGGGGGGGCCGGAGAGACCCAGTACTTC.

The chain recombines TRBV4-3 with TRBJ1-1; D call uncertain. Between the trimmed V and J ends, which lost 4 bases and 4 bases, there was a span of 10 bases. CDR1 is LGHNA, CDR2 YSLEER, per germline. This CDR3 has 13 amino acids. The CDR3 DNA is TGCGCCAGCAGCCCCTTGGTGGGCACTGAAGCTTTCTTT. Translated: CASSPLVGTEAFF.

The chain joins TRBV6-4 to TRBJ2-1; 8 bases match TRBD2. In germline, CDR1 is MRHNA, CDR2 SNTAGT. The CDR3 is 15 residues long. V trimming: 2 bases; J trimming: 7 bases; junction bases outside the gene matches: 7. CDR3 amino acids: CASSDVSGGLNEQFF. CDR3 sequence (DNA): TGTGCCAGCAGTGACGTAAGCGGGGGACTAAATGAGCAGTTCTTC.

The chain has TRBV19 and TRBJ1-1, with a tentative D call TRBD1 (5 bases). Looked up from germline, CDR1 is LNHDA and CDR2 is SQIVND (reference sequence). The CDR3 spans 14 residues. V gave up 5 bases and J gave up 1 base, with 11 bases separating them. The CDR3 DNA is TGTGCCAGTAGTTGGGGGGTCGGGAACACTGAAGCTTTCTTT. This gives the protein CASSWGVGNTEAFF.